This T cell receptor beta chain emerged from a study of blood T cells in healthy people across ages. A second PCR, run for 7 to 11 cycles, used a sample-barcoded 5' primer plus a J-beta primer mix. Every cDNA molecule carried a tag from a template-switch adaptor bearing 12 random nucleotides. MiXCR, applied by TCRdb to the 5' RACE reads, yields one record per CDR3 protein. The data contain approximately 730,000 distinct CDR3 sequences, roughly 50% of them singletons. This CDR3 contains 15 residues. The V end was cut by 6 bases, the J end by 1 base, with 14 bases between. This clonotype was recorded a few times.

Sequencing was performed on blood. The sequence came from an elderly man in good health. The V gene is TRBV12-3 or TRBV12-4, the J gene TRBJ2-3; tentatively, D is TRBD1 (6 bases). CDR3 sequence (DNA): TGTGCCAGCAGACCGGGACAATTACGCACAGATACGCAGTATTTT. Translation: CASRPGQLRTDTQYF.